This paragraph reports one T cell receptor (beta chain). Its antigen is not known. This specimen belongs to a study of identifying expanded T cells in peripheral blood. Study findings and constraints: Roughly two-week clone count variance significantly increased as total template count grew. Over around two and four weeks, about 15 and 19 clones changed, versus 1.2 between replicates.

No infections or other immune events were documented during collection. Measured with immunoSEQ multiplex PCR; TCRdb has only the in-frame clones, and not every one. This table holds some 120,000 clones, approximately 84% found once. This CDR3 spans 14 amino acids. V was cut by 4 bases and J by 5 bases, with 14 bases left in between. Per the germline V gene, CDR1 is MGHDK and CDR2 is SYGVNS. The rearrangement links TRBV25-1 to TRBJ2-5; D is perhaps TRBD1 (5 bases). This receptor was taken from a person between 18 and 75 years old in good health. The sequenced sample consisted of blood. The chain's CDR3 is CASSGEGVWETQYF. The CDR3 DNA follows: TGTGCCAGCAGTGGGGAAGGGGTTTGGGAGACCCAGTACTTC.